Presented here are 5 T cell receptor beta chains from one specimen sequenced in a study of identical twins. One entry per CDR3 protein results from TCRdb running MiXCR on the 5' RACE reads. This table holds about 1.7 million distinct CDR3 sequences, 25% to 35% found once. The sample taken for sequencing was cord blood. These receptors were taken from a newborn girl in good health.

This clonotype was picked up a small number of times. The J gene is TRBJ2-1, the V gene TRBV5-1; 7 nucleotides line up with TRBD2. The CDR3 is 12 amino acids. CDR1 and CDR2 (germline): SGHRS, YFSETQ. Trimming cost V 5 bases and J 12 bases; bases outside gene matches: 8. CDR3 coding DNA: TGCGCCAGCAGGCGGGACTACGCACCGCAGTTCTTC. It specifies CASRRDYAPQFF.

The chain joins TRBV20-1 to TRBJ1-2; a weak D match, TRBD1 (5 bases). With 3 bases removed from V and 4 bases from J, the gap between germline ends came to 12 bases. Germline V lookup: CDR1 DFQATT, CDR2 SNEGSKA (reference sequence). The CDR3 totals 13 residues. The CDR3 here is CSASGTGTYGYTF. As DNA, the CDR3 is TGCAGTGCTAGCGGGACCGGAACCTATGGCTACACCTTC.

The chain employs TRBV20-1 and TRBJ2-3; no firm D call. CDR1 and CDR2 from the germline V gene are DFQATT and SNEGSKA (reference sequence). CDR3 length equals 11 residues. With 5 bases removed from V and 6 bases from J, the gap between germline ends came to 9 bases. CDR3 in DNA: TGCAGTGCTCTCCCCCTCGATACGCAGTATTTT. Translating it yields CSALPLDTQYF.

V gene TRBV14 combines with J gene TRBJ2-6; 9 bases match TRBD1. Germline CDR1 is SGHDN and CDR2 is FVKESK. The junction had 6 bases not matched to a gene; V was cut back by 4 bases and J by 2 bases. The CDR3 is made up of 17 amino acids. The CDR3 sequence: CASSRDRDFAGANVLTF. The CDR3 DNA is TGTGCCAGCAGCCGGGACAGGGACTTTGCTGGGGCCAACGTCCTGACTTTC.

The chain employs TRBV2 and TRBJ1-5; TRBD1 aligns across 8 bases. Germline lookup yields CDR1 SNHLY and CDR2 FYNNEI. The CDR3 runs 15 residues. Losses at the gene ends were 6 bases for V and 4 bases for J; bases not matched to a gene: 8. The CDR3 bases are TGTGCCAGCAGCTACGACAGGGGCCCGAATCAGCCCCAGCATTTT. Protein product: CASSYDRGPNQPQHF. Full variable domain (remainder filled in from reference TRBV2 and TRBJ1-5): EPEVTQTPSHQVTQMGQEVILRCVPISNHLYFYWYRQILGQKVEFLVSFYNNEISEKSEIFDDQFSVERPDGSNFTLKIRSTKLEDSAMYFCASSYDRGPNQPQHFGDGTRLSIL.